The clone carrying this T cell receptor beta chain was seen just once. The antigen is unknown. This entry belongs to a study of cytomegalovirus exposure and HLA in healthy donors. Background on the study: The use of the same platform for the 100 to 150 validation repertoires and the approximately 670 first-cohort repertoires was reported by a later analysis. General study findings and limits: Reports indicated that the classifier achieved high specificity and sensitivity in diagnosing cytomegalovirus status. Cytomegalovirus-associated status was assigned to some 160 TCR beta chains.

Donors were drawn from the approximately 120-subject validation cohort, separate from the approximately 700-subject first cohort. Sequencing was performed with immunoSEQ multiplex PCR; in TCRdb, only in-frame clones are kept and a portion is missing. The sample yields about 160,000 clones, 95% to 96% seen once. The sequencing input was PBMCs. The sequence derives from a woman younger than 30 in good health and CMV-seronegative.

This chain's CDR3 is CASSGQGSGEQFF. CDR3 nucleotides: TGTGCCAGCAGCGGACAGGGTTCTGGGGAGCAGTTCTTC. The rearrangement links TRBV11-3 to TRBJ2-1; 8 bases agree with TRBD1. Germline assignment: CDR1 SGHNT and CDR2 YENEEA. There are 13 residues in the CDR3. With V trimmed by 5 bases and J by 10 bases, 7 bases remained unmatched.